The 7 T cell receptor delta chains below all came from one sample that was sequenced in a study of γδ T cells in repeated Plasmodium falciparum infection. Vgamma9/Vdelta2+ and Vdelta2-negative gammadelta T cells were flow-sorted from PBMC for bulk sequencing. TCRdb re-called clones from the multiplex PCR reads using CATT. The sample holds around 86,000 delta-chain clones, approximately 1.5% seen once. The sequencing sample was made of gamma-delta T cells from blood. These receptors came from a pool of human donors (malaria-infected and uninfected, not separated).

Notes on this clone: This DNA's translation differs at residue 7 from TCRdb's protein, which comes from a much larger clone; a read error is likely, and the protein shown is translated from the DNA. V gene TRDV1 combines with J gene TRDJ1; D is unresolved. Trimming took off 4 bases at V and 9 bases at J, with 9 bases between the two ends. There are 11 residues in the CDR3. Germline V gives CDR1 TSWWSYY, CDR2 QGS. The CDR3 nucleotides read TGTGCTCTTGGGGGGCCGCAGGAACTCATCTTT. Residues: CALGGPQELIF.

In its sample, this clone was seen a few times. The TCRdb record carries a much larger clone's protein, which differs from this DNA's translation at residue 13; a read error is the likely cause, and the protein listed here is the DNA translation. CDR3 DNA sequence: TGTGCCTGTGACCTTTTACGTACTGGGGGAGACAGCCCCTGGGACACCCGACAGATGTTTTTC. Translated, it gives CACDLLRTGGDSPWDTRQMFF. The chain carries TRDV2 and TRDJ3, with 9 nucleotides matching TRDD3. In the absence of a J gene in TCRdb, the DNA was matched to germline to assign it here. The germline CDR1 and CDR2 sequences are GEAIGNYY and EKD. Unmatched junction bases numbered 16, after V lost 3 bases and J lost 2 bases. The CDR3 length is 21 residues.

This clone was observed a few times. TCRdb's entry gives the protein of a much larger clone, which mismatches this DNA's translation at residue 4, likely from a read error; the protein reported here is translated from the DNA. This chain joins TRDV2 and TRDJ3; 7 bases agree with TRDD3. The J gene was missing in TCRdb and was found by matching the end of the DNA to germline. Germline CDR1 GEAIGNYY, CDR2 EKD. The CDR3 extends over 16 amino acids. CDR3 DNA sequence: TGTGCCTGTGGCACCGTACTGGGGTGGGACACCCGACAGATGTTTTTC. Translating gives CACGTVLGWDTRQMFF.

This clone appeared a few times. The mismatch at residue 5 between this DNA's translation and the TCRdb protein of a much larger clone likely reflects a read error; the protein shown is translated from the DNA. The V and J genes are TRDV2 and TRDJ1, with TRDD3 identical over 10 bases. No J gene was available from TCRdb, and it was assigned here by a germline match of the DNA. This CDR3 comprises 20 residues. V was clipped by 3 bases and J by 1 base; unmatched bases: 19. In germline, CDR1 is GEAIGNYY, CDR2 EKD. CDR3 in amino acids: CACDAVSLTGGFRTTDKLIF. Written as DNA, the CDR3 is TGTGCCTGTGACGCTGTCTCGCTTACTGGGGGATTCCGGACCACCGATAAACTCATCTTT.

Regarding this clone: This DNA's translation and the protein TCRdb lists, from a much larger clone, do not match at residues 8 and 9, likely due to a read error; the protein shown is translated from the DNA. This chain uses TRDV3 with TRDJ1; perhaps TRDD3 as D (5 bases). V was pared by 2 bases and J by 3 bases, with 16 bases between. The germline V gene encodes CDR1 TVYSNPD and CDR2 GDNSRS (reference sequence). The CDR3 runs 14 residues. Written as DNA, the CDR3 is TGTGCCTTTGCGGGGGCTACCTGCGCCGATAAACTCATCTTT. It translates to CAFAGATCADKLIF.

A word on this clone: The TCRdb protein comes from a much larger clone and disagrees with this DNA's translation at residue 4, likely due to a read error; the protein given here is derived from the DNA. This chain joins TRDV2 and TRDJ1; D unclear. The J gene, absent from TCRdb, was called here by matching the DNA to germline. In germline, CDR1 is GEAIGNYY, CDR2 EKD. The CDR3 has 15 amino acids. V was pared by 6 bases and J by 7 bases, with 23 bases between. CDR3 sequence reads: CACIRTESYGPKLIF. Written as DNA, the CDR3 is TGTGCCTGTATTCGCACAGAGTCGTACGGGCCTAAACTCATCTTT.

The table lists this clone with a few counts. TCRdb records a much larger clone's protein for this DNA, with a difference at residue 20 that likely arises from a read error; the protein given is the translation of the DNA. V gene TRDV1 was called; the J gene was not; the listed D gene, TRDD3, was not tested against the DNA. CDR3 size: 21 residues. CDR1 TSWWSYY and CDR2 QGS come from the germline V gene. CDR3 nucleotides: TGTGCTCTTGGGGAATTTCCCTATAATCACGTGGGGGATACGCGTATCGGGGGACTCACCTTT. This sequence encodes CALGEFPYNHVGDTRIGGLTF.